This T cell receptor (beta chain) was obtained from a study of T-cell memory formation after mild COVID-19. Study-wide results and caveats: The authors left the SARS-CoV-2 specificity of second-wave clones peaking on day 37 unconfirmed.

This clonotype was observed a handful of times. Its antigen is not identified. 5'RACE, which relied on constant-segment primers, yielded TCR alpha and TCR beta cDNA libraries carrying sample barcodes and UMIs. TCRdb reprocessed the 5' RACE reads with MiXCR, giving one entry per CDR3 protein. The data show approximately 250,000 distinct CDR3 sequences, 16% seen once. The CDR3 loop spans 14 amino acids. After removal of 3 bases from V and 4 bases from J, the junction contained 8 bases not matched to a gene. The germline V gene has CDR1 DFQATT and CDR2 SNEGSKA (reference sequence). The V gene is TRBV20-1, the J gene TRBJ2-7; 8 positions match TRBD1. The sample taken for sequencing was PBMCs or a T cell subset sorted from them (not recorded which). This receptor was obtained from a man between 18 and 29 years old who had mild COVID-19 (a few samples of this study predate the infection). Cell type and time point are not known. The chain's CDR3 is CSARDRQGMYEQYF. As DNA, the CDR3 is TGCAGTGCTAGGGACCGACAGGGGATGTACGAGCAGTACTTC.